The 31 T cell receptor beta chains presented below share a single source sample, sequenced in a study of shared clonotypes between healthy human individuals. Using immunoSEQ multiplex PCR, the repertoire was profiled, and TCRdb retains in-frame clones only, with some absent. The sample contains 650,000 to 800,000 clones, about 91% of which appear only once. CD45RO-negative cells were positively selected for CCR7, leaving out terminally differentiated effector memory CD45RA+ cells. Sequenced sample: naive CD8+ T cells sorted from blood. The receptors stem from a young man in good health.

The V gene is TRBV7-9, the J gene TRBJ2-7, with D tentatively TRBD2 (5 bases). Trimming pared 3 bases from V and 3 bases from J, leaving 12 bases between. CDR1 and CDR2 (germline): SEHNR, FQNEAQ (reference sequence). This CDR3 spans 14 amino acids. In nucleotides, the CDR3 is TGTGCCAGCAGCTTTAGCCAGCGGAGCTACGAGCAGTACTTC. Amino acid sequence: CASSFSQRSYEQYF. Looking up the rest from reference TRBV7-9 and TRBJ2-7 gives the full variable domain: DTGVSQNPRHKITKRGQNVTFRCDPISEHNRLYWYRQTLGQGPEFLTYFQNEAQLEKSRLLSDRFSAERPKGSFSTLEIQRTEQGDSAMYLCASSFSQRSYEQYFGPGTRLTVT.

The chain has TRBV9 and TRBJ2-2; D remains ambiguous. Trimming stripped 1 base from V and 8 bases from J, with 6 bases between. The CDR3 sequence is 12 residues long. Germline V gene lookup returns CDR1 SGDLS and CDR2 YYNGEE. The CDR3 protein is CASSVYGGELFF. The CDR3 DNA reads as TGTGCCAGCAGCGTATATGGTGGGGAGCTGTTTTTT.

V usage is TRBV6-1 and J usage is TRBJ1-2; possibly TRBD1 for D (6 bases). Germline-derived CDR1 and CDR2 are MNHNS and SASEGT. The ends were cut back, 3 bases at V and 4 bases at J, with 12 bases in the middle. CDR3 length: 14 residues. CDR3 loop: CASSELQGGYGYTF. Here the CDR3 DNA reads TGTGCCAGCAGTGAGCTACAGGGAGGCTATGGCTACACCTTC.

The gene calls are TRBV6-5 and TRBJ2-1, with 7 bases lining up with TRBD1. Looked up from germline, CDR1 is MNHEY and CDR2 is SVGAGI. The CDR3 consists of 14 residues. Trimming removed 8 bases from V and 2 bases from J; junction bases left unmatched: 6. DNA of the CDR3: TGTGCCAGCGCACAGGGGCCTGCCTACAATGAGCAGTTCTTC. Translated, it gives CASAQGPAYNEQFF.

The J gene is TRBJ1-3, the V gene TRBV7-9, with a weak D call TRBD1 (5 bases). Trimming removed 2 bases from V and 6 bases from J, with 14 bases in between. This CDR3 comprises 15 residues. CDR1 is SEHNR and CDR2 is FQNEAQ in the germline V gene (reference sequence). DNA of the CDR3: TGTGCCAGCAGCTTATTTTCAGGGTTGGAAAACACCATATATTTT. Amino acids: CASSLFSGLENTIYF. Using reference TRBV7-9 and TRBJ1-3 for the parts outside the CDR3, the full variable domain is DTGVSQNPRHKITKRGQNVTFRCDPISEHNRLYWYRQTLGQGPEFLTYFQNEAQLEKSRLLSDRFSAERPKGSFSTLEIQRTEQGDSAMYLCASSLFSGLENTIYFGEGSWLTVV.

The V gene is TRBV4-1, the J gene TRBJ2-5; D possibly corresponds to TRBD2 (7 bases). Germline assignment: CDR1 MGHRA and CDR2 YSYEKL. V was shortened by 6 bases and J by 1 base, with 18 bases between the two germline ends. CDR3 length: 16 amino acids. Here the CDR3 reads CASRGRGQGLQETQYF. Written as DNA, the CDR3 is TGCGCCAGCAGGGGGCGGGGGCAGGGCCTCCAAGAGACCCAGTACTTC.

J is TRBJ1-1 and V is TRBV6-6; D unclear. Germline-derived CDR1 and CDR2 are MNHNY and SVGAGI (reference sequence). The germline V and J ends were trimmed by 2 bases and 0 bases, with 7 bases remaining between them. This CDR3 has 14 residues. This chain's CDR3 is CASSYSSVNTEAFF. The CDR3 nucleotides read TGTGCCAGCAGTTACAGTTCGGTGAACACTGAAGCTTTCTTT.

This CDR3 is CASSQGSGNSYEQYF. The CDR3 nucleotides read TGCGCCAGCAGCCAAGGCAGCGGTAACTCCTACGAGCAGTACTTC. This rearrangement joins TRBV4-1 to TRBJ2-7, with a possible D match to TRBD2 (5 bases). V was shortened by 1 base and J by 0 bases, with 10 bases between the two germline ends. Germline V gives CDR1 MGHRA, CDR2 YSYEKL. The CDR3 has 15 amino acids.

Regarding this clone: Germline is not matched at one junction end, which may reflect a read error. This chain connects TRBV7-7 to TRBJ2-7; the D gene is possibly TRBD1 (6 bases). The CDR3 extends over 13 amino acids. In germline, CDR1 is SSHAT, CDR2 FNYEAQ (reference sequence). CDR3 in amino acids: CASSLVQGREQYF. In DNA, the CDR3 is TGTGCTAGCAGCTTAGTACAGGGACGGGAGCAGTACTTC.

V is TRBV7-3 and J is TRBJ2-7; 9 bases are shared with TRBD1. The J segment lost 2 bases and the V segment lost 5 bases, leaving 4 bases of the junction unmatched. Germline-derived CDR1 and CDR2 are SGHTA and FQGTGA. The CDR3 sequence is 14 residues long. The CDR3 sequence: CASSPGTGTYEQYF. DNA of the CDR3: TGTGCCAGCAGCCCCGGGACAGGGACCTACGAGCAGTACTTC.

This clone was observed once. This chain connects TRBV7-6 to TRBJ1-3; no clear D gene. The germline V and J ends were trimmed by 1 base and 4 bases, with 14 bases remaining between them. The CDR3 has 16 amino acids. The germline V gene has CDR1 SGHVS and CDR2 FNYEAQ. CDR3 in DNA: TGTGCCAGCAGCTTAGAGTTGGCAGCGAGAGGAAACACCATATATTTT. It is translated as CASSLELAARGNTIYF.

This sequence joins TRBV4-1 and TRBJ2-7; 7 bases are shared with TRBD1. J gave up 1 base and V 4 bases, and 7 bases lay outside the gene matches. The V gene's germline CDR1 is MGHRA and CDR2 YSYEKL. This CDR3 contains 15 residues. CDR3 bases: TGCGCCAGCAGCCGAGAACAGGGGTTTTCCTACGAGCAGTACTTC. Its translation is CASSREQGFSYEQYF.

The CDR3 DNA reads as TGTGCCAGCAGCTTTTATGCTACAGAGAACACTGAAGCTTTCTTT. Protein: CASSFYATENTEAFF. The chain employs TRBV5-5 and TRBJ1-1; D remains ambiguous. This CDR3 is 15 amino acids long. The germline V gene encodes CDR1 SGHKS and CDR2 YYEKEE (reference sequence). The V end was cut by 2 bases, the J end by 1 base, with 12 bases between.

The chain employs TRBV7-2 and TRBJ1-5; D gene uncertain. Germline lookup yields CDR1 SGHTA and CDR2 FQGNSA. This CDR3 comprises 15 residues. Trimming cost V 1 base and J 11 bases, with 18 bases left between them. The CDR3 is CASSLDPGPPTAQHF. Here the CDR3 DNA reads TGTGCCAGCAGCTTAGACCCCGGGCCCCCCACGGCCCAGCATTTT.

This clone has a single count. CDR3 DNA sequence: TGTGCCAGCAGCCAAGGGGGCCGGGGCACCGGGGAGCTGTTTTTT. Its protein is CASSQGGRGTGELFF. The chain joins TRBV5-4 to TRBJ2-2, with 7 nucleotides matching TRBD1. Per the germline V gene, CDR1 is SGHNT and CDR2 is YYREEE (reference sequence). V dropped 4 bases and J dropped 4; count of bases not matched to a gene: 7. The CDR3 has 15 residues.

In DNA form, the CDR3 reads TGTGCCAGCAGTTACGTCGGGCTAGCCGGGACAGATACGCAGTATTTT. This translates into CASSYVGLAGTDTQYF. The rearrangement uses TRBV6-6 and TRBJ2-3; TRBD2 is a possible D gene (5 bases). The CDR3 runs 16 residues. CDR1 is MNHNY, CDR2 SVGAGI, per germline (reference sequence). V lost 2 bases and J lost 3, with 15 bases in between.

This chain connects TRBV19 to TRBJ2-7, with D possibly matching TRBD2 (6 bases). The CDR3 extends over 12 amino acids. The V end lost 6 bases, the J end lost 7 bases, and 13 bases lay between the germline ends. Per germline, CDR1 LNHDA and CDR2 SQIVND (reference sequence). The CDR3, as DNA: TGTGCCAGTAGCATACAGGAGGGAGAGCAGTACTTC. Residues: CASSIQEGEQYF.

The gene calls are TRBV4-2 and TRBJ2-1, with TRBD2 matching 12 bases. The CDR3 loop spans 15 amino acids. V was pared by 1 base and J by 5 bases, with 0 bases of the junction left unmatched. CDR1 is LGHNA and CDR2 is YNFKEQ in the germline V gene. The CDR3 region is CASSQGLAGDNEQFF. CDR3 DNA: TGTGCCAGCAGCCAAGGACTAGCGGGGGACAATGAGCAGTTCTTC.

The V gene is TRBV4-3, the J gene TRBJ2-1, with D perhaps being TRBD1 or TRBD2 (5 bases each). The germline V gene encodes CDR1 LGHNA and CDR2 YSLEER. The CDR3 spans 15 residues. V was shortened by 0 bases and J by 6 bases, with 12 bases between the two germline ends. CDR3 loop: CASSQDRGPGNEQFF. DNA of the CDR3: TGCGCCAGCAGCCAAGATAGGGGACCAGGCAATGAGCAGTTCTTC.

V usage is TRBV27 and J usage is TRBJ1-2, with D tentatively TRBD1 (6 bases). The V and J ends lost 6 bases and 2 bases respectively, with 10 bases between them. The CDR3 is 13 residues long. Germline V gene data show CDR1 as MNHEY and CDR2 as SMNVEV (reference sequence). In nucleotides, the CDR3 is TGTGCCAGCAGCGAGGGGGTAAACTATGGCTACACCTTC. Its protein is CASSEGVNYGYTF.

This clone was seen a single time. V usage is TRBV5-5 and J usage is TRBJ2-7; tentatively, D is TRBD1 (6 bases). The germline gives CDR1 SGHKS, CDR2 YYEKEE (reference sequence). V lost 4 bases and J 1 base, leaving 18 bases between the germline ends. The CDR3 has 16 amino acids. The DNA for the CDR3 is TGTGCCAGCAGCCCCCCCACGACAGGCTTTTCCTACGAGCAGTACTTC. Protein: CASSPPTTGFSYEQYF.

V and J are TRBV25-1 and TRBJ2-5; TRBD1 is a possible D gene (6 bases). Germline CDR1 reads MGHDK; CDR2 reads SYGVNS. V dropped 1 base and J dropped 4 bases, with 16 bases sitting between them. The CDR3 spans 16 residues. CDR3 nucleotide sequence: TGTGCCAGCAGTGAATGGGCAGGCAGGGGCATAGAGACCCAGTACTTC. This gives the protein CASSEWAGRGIETQYF.

The chain joins TRBV5-1 to TRBJ1-2; 9 positions match TRBD1. The junction had 7 bases not matched to a gene; V was cut back by 4 bases and J by 3 bases. Germline CDR1 SGHRS, CDR2 YFSETQ. The CDR3 loop spans 15 amino acids. CDR3 coding DNA: TGCGCCAGCAGCGGCCCGGACAGGGGAGACTATGGCTACACCTTC. Translated, it gives CASSGPDRGDYGYTF.

V is TRBV25-1 and J is TRBJ2-7, with a tentative D call TRBD1 (6 bases). This CDR3 region has 13 residues. The V and J ends lost 5 bases and 3 bases respectively, with 11 bases between them. Per the germline V gene, CDR1 is MGHDK and CDR2 is SYGVNS. The CDR3 spells CASSPTGRYEQYF. CDR3 bases: TGTGCCAGCAGTCCCACAGGGCGCTACGAGCAGTACTTC.

The rearrangement links TRBV7-9 to TRBJ2-7; D gene uncertain. The V and J ends lost 4 bases and 6 bases respectively, with 10 bases between them. The CDR3 sequence is 12 residues long. Per the germline V gene, CDR1 is SEHNR and CDR2 is FQNEAQ (reference sequence). The CDR3 bases are TGTGCCAGCAGCTCTAAGGCTCCCGAGCAGTACTTC. As protein: CASSSKAPEQYF.

The CDR3 loop is CASSPRSYEQYF. CDR3 coding DNA: TGTGCCAGCAGCCCCCGCTCCTACGAGCAGTACTTC. This sequence joins TRBV14 and TRBJ2-7; D remains unclear. V lost 4 bases and J 0 bases, leaving 4 bases between the germline ends. This CDR3 has 12 amino acids. Germline-derived CDR1 and CDR2 are SGHDN and FVKESK.

This chain connects TRBV5-5 to TRBJ2-7; tentatively, D is TRBD1 (6 bases). The CDR3 spans 14 residues. The ends were cut back, 0 bases at V and 2 bases at J, with 9 bases in the middle. Germline V gene data show CDR1 as SGHKS and CDR2 as YYEKEE (reference sequence). The CDR3: CASSLGTGPYEQYF. The CDR3 DNA reads TGTGCCAGCAGCTTGGGAACAGGGCCCTACGAGCAGTACTTC.

This chain uses TRBV19 with TRBJ2-5; 8 positions match TRBD1. The V segment lost 5 bases and the J segment 4 bases; nucleotides outside the gene matches: 9. CDR1 and CDR2 from the germline V gene are LNHDA and SQIVND (reference sequence). This CDR3 is 15 amino acids long. The CDR3 bases are TGTGCCAGTAGTGGCGGACAGGGACCTTTAGAGACCCAGTACTTC. It translates to CASSGGQGPLETQYF.

The chain carries TRBV18 and TRBJ2-7; a possible D gene is TRBD2 (6 bases). The length of the CDR3 is 14 residues. Germline V CDR1 and CDR2: KGHSH, LQKENI. V gave up 1 base and J gave up 3 bases, with 10 bases separating them. CDR3 sequence: CASSPRGAVYEQYF. The CDR3 region has the DNA TGTGCCAGCTCACCACGCGGGGCCGTCTACGAGCAGTACTTC.

V is TRBV29-1 and J is TRBJ2-7, with a tentative D call TRBD1 (6 bases). This CDR3 region has 12 residues. V gave up 7 bases and J gave up 3 bases, with 13 bases separating them. From germline, CDR1 is SQVTM and CDR2 ANQGSEA. CDR3 region: CSALTGRYEQYF. CDR3 sequence (DNA): TGCAGCGCCCTGACAGGCCGCTACGAGCAGTACTTC.

The chain uses TRBV29-1 and TRBJ2-7; 10 bases map to TRBD1. The CDR3 spans 14 residues. Germline CDR1 and CDR2: SQVTM and ANQGSEA. V was pared by 0 bases and J by 7 bases, with 6 bases of the junction left unmatched. The CDR3 is CSVEDGQGEGEQYF. The CDR3 nucleotides are TGCAGCGTTGAAGATGGACAGGGGGAGGGGGAGCAGTACTTC.